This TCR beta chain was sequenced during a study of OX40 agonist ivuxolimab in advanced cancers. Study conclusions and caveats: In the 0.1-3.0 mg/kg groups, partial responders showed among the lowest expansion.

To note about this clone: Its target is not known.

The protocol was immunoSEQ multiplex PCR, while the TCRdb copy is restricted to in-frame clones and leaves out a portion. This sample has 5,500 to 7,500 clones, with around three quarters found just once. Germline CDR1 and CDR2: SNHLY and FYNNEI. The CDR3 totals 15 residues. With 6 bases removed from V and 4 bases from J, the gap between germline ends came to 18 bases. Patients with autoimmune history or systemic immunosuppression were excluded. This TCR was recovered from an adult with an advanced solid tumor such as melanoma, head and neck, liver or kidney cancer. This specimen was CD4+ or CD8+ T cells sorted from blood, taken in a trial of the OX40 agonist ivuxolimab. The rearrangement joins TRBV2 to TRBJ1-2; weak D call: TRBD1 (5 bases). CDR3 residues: CASSLRGEEIYGYTF. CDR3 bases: TGTGCCAGCAGCTTACGGGGGGAGGAGATCTATGGCTACACCTTC.